This T cell receptor beta chain was found in a study of cytomegalovirus exposure and HLA in healthy donors. Study-wide findings and caveats: Most observed TCR sequences were rare, whereas some public TCRs were detected in many donors.

TCRdb's copy holds only in-frame clones and misses some; the assay was immunoSEQ multiplex PCR. Of 120,000 or so clones in the sample, approximately 89% are singletons; the top ten hold around 1.8%. Germline CDR1 reads MNHGY; CDR2 reads SAAAGT. V was pared by 2 bases and J by 2 bases, with 19 bases between. This CDR3 region has 18 residues. Remarks on this clone: Its target is not known.

The TCR originated in a woman between 18 and 30 years old in good health and CMV-seronegative. Sample: PBMCs. The chain is built from TRBV6-8 and TRBJ1-5; D possibly corresponds to TRBD1 (5 bases). The CDR3: CASSYPYFGGGRNQPQHF. CDR3 DNA sequence: TGTGCCAGCAGTTACCCATACTTCGGGGGGGGACGCAATCAGCCCCAGCATTTT.